The 21 T cell receptor beta chains given below trace back to one sample, sequenced in a study of shared clonotypes between healthy human individuals. Here immunoSEQ multiplex PCR was the method, and the copy in TCRdb shows in-frame clones only, minus some. The sample has about 2.2 million clones; around 93% are singletons. Naive-designated CD8 cells lacked CD45RO, were positively enriched for CCR7, and omitted terminally differentiated effector memory CD45RA+ cells. Input material: naive CD8+ T cells from PBMCs. The receptor set was obtained from a man younger than 30 in good health. Some clones in this sample may be carry-over from other donors' samples.

The chain combines TRBV19 with TRBJ1-2; D call uncertain. The germline gives CDR1 LNHDA, CDR2 SQIVND (reference sequence). The V end was cut by 5 bases, the J end by 2 bases, with 15 bases between. CDR3 length: 15 amino acids. The CDR3 DNA follows: TGTGCCAGTAGTTTCCCCGCGGGGATGAACTATGGCTACACCTTC. It specifies CASSFPAGMNYGYTF.

The gene calls are TRBV6-1 and TRBJ2-5, with unresolved D. The CDR3 is made up of 12 amino acids. The V and J ends lost 6 bases and 4 bases respectively, with 9 bases between them. Per germline, CDR1 MNHNS and CDR2 SASEGT. CDR3 sequence: CASSSAGETQYF. The CDR3 DNA reads TGTGCCAGCAGCAGCGCCGGAGAGACCCAGTACTTC.

V gene TRBV27 combines with J gene TRBJ2-7; no firm D call. This CDR3 has 13 residues. V lost 5 bases to trimming and J lost 0 bases, with 8 bases between them. Germline V gene sequence: CDR1 MNHEY, CDR2 SMNVEV (reference sequence). CDR3 in amino acids: CASSKDGSYEQYF. CDR3 DNA sequence: TGTGCCAGCAGTAAGGACGGCTCCTACGAGCAGTACTTC.

This clone is a singleton in its sample. This sequence joins TRBV5-4 and TRBJ2-7; TRBD1 matches 7 bases. Trimming at V came to 1 base and at J to 2 bases, leaving 3 bases not matched to a gene. The germline V gene has CDR1 SGHNT and CDR2 YYREEE (reference sequence). The CDR3 has 14 amino acids. The CDR3 DNA reads TGTGCCAGCAGCTTGAGGGACAGACCCTACGAGCAGTACTTC. It yields the protein CASSLRDRPYEQYF.

The genes are TRBV19 and TRBJ2-1, with D hard to call. This CDR3 has 14 amino acids. Trimming took 4 bases from V and 6 from J, leaving 13 bases between them. From germline, CDR1 is LNHDA and CDR2 SQIVND (reference sequence). The CDR3 nucleotides are TGTGCCAGTAGTACCCTGGACGATCGCAATGAGCAGTTCTTC. Translation: CASSTLDDRNEQFF.

The chain links TRBV28 to TRBJ2-7, with a possible D match to TRBD2 (6 bases). The ends were cut back, 5 bases at V and 4 bases at J, with 15 bases in the middle. The germline CDR1 and CDR2 sequences are MDHEN and SYDVKM. CDR3 length: 14 residues. The CDR3 region has the DNA TGTGCCAGCAGTAGGCGGGAATGGCCTTACGAGCAGTACTTC. It translates to CASSRREWPYEQYF.

The chain couples TRBV29-1 to TRBJ2-6, with 8 bases fitting TRBD1. After removal of 5 bases from V and 0 bases from J, the junction contained 6 bases not matched to a gene. The CDR3 covers 16 residues. Germline V CDR1 and CDR2: SQVTM, ANQGSEA. CDR3 loop: CSVFTGGYSGANVLTF. The CDR3 DNA follows: TGCAGCGTTTTTACAGGGGGTTACTCTGGGGCCAACGTCCTGACTTTC. Complete variable domain (other parts from reference TRBV29-1 and TRBJ2-6): SAVISQKPSRDICQRGTSLTIQCQVDSQVTMMFWYRQQPGQSLTLIATANQGSEATYESGFVIDKFPISRPNLTFSTLTVSNMSPEDSSIYLCSVFTGGYSGANVLTFGAGSRLTVL.

The rearrangement joins TRBV27 to TRBJ2-7, with D perhaps matching TRBD2 (5 bases). The CDR3 spans 14 residues. V gave up 2 bases and J gave up 7 bases, with 15 bases separating them. CDR1 and CDR2 (germline): MNHEY, SMNVEV (reference sequence). CDR3 DNA: TGTGCCAGCAGTTTAAGTACCCAACGGAGGGAGCAGTACTTC. Its protein is CASSLSTQRREQYF.

The chain uses TRBV6-1 and TRBJ1-4, with D uncertain. Germline V gene sequence: CDR1 MNHNS, CDR2 SASEGT. This CDR3 has 16 amino acids. Trimming removed 0 bases at V and 0 bases at J, with 8 bases between. Here the CDR3 DNA reads TGTGCCAGCAGTGAAGCTCGGGGAGCAACTAATGAAAAACTGTTTTTT. Translating gives CASSEARGATNEKLFF.

This rearrangement joins TRBV6-5 to TRBJ1-2, with 7 bases that match TRBD1. Unmatched junction bases numbered 1, after V lost 0 bases and J lost 0 bases. The CDR3 extends over 15 amino acids. Germline V gives CDR1 MNHEY, CDR2 SVGAGI. The CDR3 DNA is TGTGCCAGCAGTTACTCGGACAGGCCTAACTATGGCTACACCTTC. Translated: CASSYSDRPNYGYTF.

This clone was counted between two and nine times. The chain combines TRBV19 with TRBJ1-2, with 9 positions matching TRBD1. The V gene's germline CDR1 is LNHDA and CDR2 SQIVND (reference sequence). CDR3 length: 12 amino acids. The V and J ends lost 10 bases and 8 bases, in that order; junction bases with no gene match: 8. The CDR3 nucleotides read TGTGCCACCTCGGACAGGGGTAGAGGCTACACCTTC. This encodes CATSDRGRGYTF.

The V and J genes are TRBV11-2 and TRBJ2-2, with 12 positions matching TRBD2. Losses at the gene ends were 4 bases for V and 0 bases for J; bases not matched to a gene: 0. The germline gives CDR1 SGHAT, CDR2 FQNNGV. This CDR3 spans 16 amino acids. The CDR3 nucleotides read TGTGCCAGCAGCTCTAGCGGGAGGGCGAACACCGGGGAGCTGTTTTTT. Translation: CASSSSGRANTGELFF.

The rearrangement links TRBV29-1 to TRBJ1-1; no clear D. The CDR3 runs to 14 residues. From germline, CDR1 is SQVTM and CDR2 ANQGSEA. Trimming took 7 bases from V and 2 from J, leaving 17 bases between them. CDR3 sequence: CSGVSPYANTEAFF. The CDR3 region has the DNA TGCAGCGGGGTATCACCTTACGCTAACACTGAAGCTTTCTTT. The full variable domain, rest sourced from reference TRBV29-1 and TRBJ1-1, is SAVISQKPSRDICQRGTSLTIQCQVDSQVTMMFWYRQQPGQSLTLIATANQGSEATYESGFVIDKFPISRPNLTFSTLTVSNMSPEDSSIYLCSGVSPYANTEAFFGQGTRLTVV.

The V gene is TRBV28, the J gene TRBJ1-5, with D possibly being TRBD1 (6 bases). The V gene lost 2 bases and the J gene lost 5 bases, with 10 bases spanning the gap. CDR1 is MDHEN, CDR2 SYDVKM, per germline. This CDR3 has 14 amino acids. The CDR3 DNA reads as TGTGCCAGCAGTTTAACGGGGGCTCATCAGCCCCAGCATTTT. As protein: CASSLTGAHQPQHF.

On this clone: Other DNA sequences from this sample encode an identical CDR3 as well. This chain joins TRBV4-1 and TRBJ2-1; the D is unclear. This CDR3 contains 14 residues. Trimming pared 1 base from V and 2 bases from J, leaving 6 bases between. CDR1 is MGHRA and CDR2 is YSYEKL in the germline V gene. The CDR3 sequence is CASSQVGTYNEQFF. As DNA, the CDR3 is TGCGCCAGCAGCCAAGTTGGAACCTACAATGAGCAGTTCTTC.

As for this clone: Germline is not matched at one junction end, which may reflect a read error. The chain combines TRBV5-6 with TRBJ2-7, with D perhaps TRBD1 or TRBD2 (5 bases each). Germline CDR1 reads SGHDT; CDR2 reads YYEEEE. This CDR3 has 12 residues. In DNA form, the CDR3 reads TGTGCCAGCAGCTTAATCCAGGGACCGATGAACTTC. This encodes CASSLIQGPMNF.

The rearrangement uses TRBV5-8 and TRBJ1-2; D might be TRBD1 (6 bases). The germline CDR1 and CDR2 sequences are SGHTS and YDEGEE. The CDR3 runs to 13 residues. The V gene lost 4 bases and the J gene lost 6 bases, with 13 bases spanning the gap. The CDR3 DNA sequence: TGTGCCAGCAGCAACCGGGACACCAATGGCTACACCTTC. It is translated as CASSNRDTNGYTF.

This sequence joins TRBV25-1 and TRBJ2-5; D remains unclear. The CDR3 runs 14 residues. Trimming took off 5 bases at V and 5 bases at J, with 15 bases between the two ends. Germline V gives CDR1 MGHDK, CDR2 SYGVNS. The CDR3 is CASSHLPLQETQYF. Here the CDR3 DNA reads TGTGCCAGCAGTCACCTTCCCCTGCAGGAGACCCAGTACTTC.

The chain employs TRBV5-5 and TRBJ2-7; a possible D gene is TRBD1 (5 bases). The CDR3 totals 15 residues. Germline CDR1 is SGHKS and CDR2 is YYEKEE (reference sequence). Trimming shortened V by 0 bases and J by 1 base, and 11 bases separated the two germline ends. CDR3 sequence: CASSLAGYRSYEQYF. CDR3 bases: TGTGCCAGCAGCTTGGCAGGGTATAGGTCCTACGAGCAGTACTTC.

This rearrangement joins TRBV7-9 to TRBJ1-5; D remains unclear. Trimming left V 1 base short and J 3 bases short, with 7 bases between. There are 14 residues in the CDR3. Germline V gene lookup returns CDR1 SEHNR and CDR2 FQNEAQ (reference sequence). The CDR3 protein is CASSLGGYNQPQHF. The CDR3 coding sequence is TGTGCCAGCAGCTTAGGTGGCTACAATCAGCCCCAGCATTTT.

V gene TRBV27 combines with J gene TRBJ2-1, with TRBD2 as a possible D gene (5 bases). CDR3 size: 11 residues. In germline, CDR1 is MNHEY, CDR2 SMNVEV (reference sequence). Deletions cut 10 bases from V and 6 bases from J, with 10 bases between. This chain's CDR3 is CAIRRGNEQFF. CDR3 coding DNA: TGTGCCATACGACGGGGCAATGAGCAGTTCTTC.